The 17 T cell receptor beta chains reported below all come from one sample, sequenced in a study of PD-1 blockade in classical Hodgkin lymphoma. Every patient experienced relapse after autologous stem cell transplantation, and brentuximab vedotin exposure varied. Produced via immunoSEQ multiplex PCR; TCRdb's table is partial and in-frame only. The sample contains about 19,000 clones, around 79% of which appear only once. Sequences were derived from peripheral blood mononuclear cells (PBMCs), sampled before the second cycle of nivolumab. These receptors originate from a human donor with classical Hodgkin lymphoma.

This chain joins TRBV9 and TRBJ2-3, with 7 positions matching TRBD2. Germline-derived CDR1 and CDR2 are SGDLS and YYNGEE. The CDR3 is 16 residues long. The V segment lost 0 bases and the J segment 3 bases; nucleotides outside the gene matches: 7. The DNA of the CDR3 is TGTGCCAGCAGCGTAGCGGGGAGGGAAGAGACAGATACGCAGTATTTT. As protein: CASSVAGREETDTQYF.

The rearrangement uses TRBV11-3 and TRBJ2-1; the match to TRBD1 covers 9 bases. Germline CDR1 SGHNT, CDR2 YENEEA. The junction had 7 bases not matched to a gene; V was cut back by 5 bases and J by 2 bases. The CDR3 covers 16 residues. CDR3 residues: CASSRRQGGTYNEQFF. CDR3 nucleotides: TGTGCCAGCAGCCGACGACAGGGGGGCACCTACAATGAGCAGTTCTTC.

As for this clone: Other DNA sequences of this sample code for an identical CDR3. The rearrangement joins TRBV28 to TRBJ1-1, with D possibly TRBD1 on 5 matching bases. There are 12 residues in the CDR3. Between the trimmed V and J ends, which lost 3 bases and 6 bases, there was a span of 8 bases. Germline CDR1 is MDHEN and CDR2 is SYDVKM. The CDR3 is CASSFWGAEAFF. The DNA for the CDR3 is TGTGCCAGCAGTTTCTGGGGGGCTGAAGCTTTCTTT.

The genes are TRBV18 and TRBJ2-7; 10 nucleotides line up with TRBD2. Germline V gene data show CDR1 as KGHSH and CDR2 as LQKENI. This CDR3 is built from 19 residues. With V trimmed by 3 bases and J by 6 bases, 20 bases remained unmatched. CDR3 sequence reads: CASSPSGRFSGRAGSEQYF. The CDR3 DNA reads TGTGCCAGCTCACCCTCGGGTAGGTTCAGCGGGAGGGCCGGGTCCGAGCAGTACTTC.

As concerns this clone: Other nucleotide sequences in the sample specify the same CDR3. This rearrangement joins TRBV6-1 to TRBJ2-3; 11 positions match TRBD2. The junction had 2 bases not matched to a gene; V was cut back by 2 bases and J by 4 bases. The length of the CDR3 is 15 residues. CDR1 and CDR2 from the germline V gene are MNHNS and SASEGT. CDR3 amino acids: CASSELAGGPDTQYF. In DNA form, the CDR3 reads TGTGCCAGCAGTGAACTAGCGGGAGGCCCAGATACGCAGTATTTT.

The chain combines TRBV18 with TRBJ1-5, with D unclear. CDR1 is KGHSH, CDR2 LQKENI, per germline. Between the trimmed V and J ends, which lost 3 bases and 4 bases, there was a span of 10 bases. This CDR3 has 14 residues. The CDR3 region has the DNA TGTGCCAGCTCACCTCTCGCCTCTAATCAGCCCCAGCATTTT. Translation gives CASSPLASNQPQHF.

The V call is TRBV19, the J call TRBJ2-5; 10 positions agree with TRBD2. V lost 6 bases, J lost 2 bases, and 6 bases stayed unmatched. This CDR3 region has 15 residues. From germline, CDR1 is LNHDA and CDR2 SQIVND (reference sequence). The CDR3 is CASSDPTSGQETQYF. For the CDR3, the DNA is TGTGCCAGTAGCGACCCGACTAGCGGGCAAGAGACCCAGTACTTC.

The gene calls are TRBV6-6 and TRBJ1-6; maybe TRBD1 (5 bases). Germline-derived CDR1 and CDR2 are MNHNY and SVGAGI (reference sequence). V lost 6 bases, J lost 5 bases, and 17 bases lay in between. The CDR3 contains 16 residues. CDR3 sequence: CASSSRQPGHNSPLHF. CDR3 nucleotide sequence: TGTGCCAGCAGCTCCAGACAGCCCGGCCATAATTCACCCCTCCACTTT.

The rearrangement uses TRBV5-4 and TRBJ2-5, with 7 bases lining up with TRBD2. CDR1 and CDR2 from the germline V gene are SGHNT and YYREEE (reference sequence). V dropped 4 bases and J dropped 9; count of bases not matched to a gene: 3. The CDR3 has 11 amino acids. This chain's CDR3 is CASSAGGAQYF. The CDR3 nucleotides read TGTGCCAGCAGCGCTGGGGGGGCCCAGTACTTC.

The chain couples TRBV6-6 to TRBJ2-5, with a tentative D call TRBD1 (6 bases). Looked up from germline, CDR1 is MNHNY and CDR2 is SVGAGI (reference sequence). The CDR3 is made up of 13 amino acids. V lost 6 bases and J lost 2, with 10 bases in between. CDR3: CASRDSLQETQYF. The CDR3 DNA reads as TGTGCCAGCAGGGACAGCTTGCAAGAGACCCAGTACTTC.

The chain links TRBV19 to TRBJ1-2; a possible D gene is TRBD1 (5 bases). Germline V gene sequence: CDR1 LNHDA, CDR2 SQIVND (reference sequence). V was pared by 3 bases and J by 3 bases, with 11 bases between. There are 14 residues in the CDR3. The CDR3 nucleotides are TGTGCCAGTAGTATTAGCATAGGGGACTATGGCTACACCTTC. Translation gives CASSISIGDYGYTF.

The CDR3 is CASSLEPEFISGANVLTF. The CDR3 nucleotides are TGCGCCAGCAGCTTGGAGCCAGAGTTCATATCTGGGGCCAACGTCCTGACTTTC. The chain recombines TRBV5-1 with TRBJ2-6, with unresolved D. The V gene lost 0 bases and the J gene lost 1 base, with 14 bases spanning the gap. CDR1 and CDR2 (germline): SGHRS, YFSETQ. This CDR3 has 18 amino acids.

This chain links TRBV6-5 with TRBJ1-5; D remains unclear. Trimming shortened V by 5 bases and J by 4 bases, and 9 bases separated the two germline ends. Germline V gene sequence: CDR1 MNHEY, CDR2 SVGAGI. This CDR3 is 13 amino acids long. As DNA, the CDR3 is TGTGCCAGCAGTGAATTCACAAATCAGCCCCAGCATTTT. Amino acids: CASSEFTNQPQHF.

The chain combines TRBV11-3 with TRBJ1-1, with D possibly matching TRBD1 (6 bases). Germline V gene data show CDR1 as SGHNT and CDR2 as YENEEA. This CDR3 comprises 14 residues. V gave up 3 bases and J gave up 0 bases, with 8 bases separating them. DNA of the CDR3: TGTGCCAGCAGCTTGAACAGGGTGAACACTGAAGCTTTCTTT. It yields the protein CASSLNRVNTEAFF. Variable domain in full (rest from reference TRBV11-3 and TRBJ1-1): EAGVVQSPRYKIIEKKQPVAFWCNPISGHNTLYWYLQNLGQGPELLIRYENEEAVDDSQLPKDRFSAERLKGVDSTLKIQPAELGDSAVYLCASSLNRVNTEAFFGQGTRLTVV.

V usage is TRBV2 and J usage is TRBJ2-7; the D is unclear. The V gene lost 8 bases and the J gene lost 2 bases, with 7 bases spanning the gap. This CDR3 is built from 11 residues. Germline V gives CDR1 SNHLY, CDR2 FYNNEI. CDR3 nucleotide sequence: TGTGCCAGCTCCCCGGCCTACGAGCAGTACTTC. Translating it yields CASSPAYEQYF.

The chain links TRBV6-5 to TRBJ2-7, with 9 bases lining up with TRBD1. The CDR3 has 16 amino acids. V dropped 2 bases and J dropped 2; count of bases not matched to a gene: 7. The germline V gene has CDR1 MNHEY and CDR2 SVGAGI. CDR3 protein: CASSYPTQGAAYEQYF. The DNA of the CDR3 is TGTGCCAGCAGTTACCCCACACAGGGGGCGGCCTACGAGCAGTACTTC.

The V call is TRBV11-1, the J call TRBJ2-3; D is perhaps TRBD2 (5 bases). The V gene's germline CDR1 is SGHAT and CDR2 FQDESV (reference sequence). The CDR3 extends over 13 amino acids. V was trimmed by 5 bases and J by 4 bases, leaving 10 bases between them. For the CDR3, the DNA is TGTGCCAGCAGCCGAAGAGCGGCAGATACGCAGTATTTT. This encodes CASSRRAADTQYF.